The rows below give T cell receptor beta chains drawn from one sample of a study of CD8+CD57+ T cells in acquired aplastic anemia. TCRdb reprocessed the reads with MiXCR, giving one entry per CDR3 protein. The data contain over 150,000 distinct CDR3 sequences, about 54% of them singletons. Input material: sorted CD4+, CD8+, or CD8+CD57+ T cells (not recorded which) from PBMCs. The receptors were sampled from a human donor with aplastic anemia. Both conserved end residues are part of each CDR3. The D gene is left open where the match is weak. Not all rows give a size; the values are once, few, many and, for expanded clones, a class.

d_gene	abundance	v_gene	j_gene	CDR3aa	CDR3nt
TRBD2	many	TRBV20-1	TRBJ2-1	CSAPLAGEVYNEQFF	TGCAGTGCTCCCTTAGCGGGGGAAGTTTACAATGAGCAGTTCTTC
TRBD2	-	TRBV20-1	TRBJ2-7	CSARDPSGSPIEQYF	TGCAGTGCTAGAGATCCCAGCGGGAGCCCTATCGAGCAGTACTTC
-	-	TRBV7-3	TRBJ2-5	CASSSNLDSRKETQYF	TGTGCCAGCAGCTCTAACCTAGACAGCCGTAAAGAGACCCAGTACTTC
-	few	TRBV19	TRBJ2-2	CASINTGGTGELFF	TGTGCCAGTATAAATACCGGGGGCACCGGGGAGCTGTTTTTT
-	-	TRBV24-1	TRBJ1-2	CATSDPDSYGYTF	TGTGCCACCAGTGACCCGGACAGCTATGGCTACACCTTC
-	many	TRBV7-9	TRBJ2-3	CASSLLDSTDTQYF	TGTGCCAGCAGCTTATTAGACAGCACAGATACGCAGTATTTT
-	many	TRBV4-2	TRBJ2-2	CASSLPGGRTGELFF	TGTGCCAGCAGCCTACCCGGGGGCAGGACCGGGGAGCTGTTTTTT
-	few	TRBV29-1	TRBJ1-1	CSVVLTGNTEAFF	TGCAGCGTTGTCCTAACAGGGAACACTGAAGCTTTCTTT
-	-	TRBV4-3	TRBJ1-1	CASSQADRLNTEAFF	TGCGCCAGCAGCCAAGCGGACAGACTGAACACTGAAGCTTTCTTT
-	many	TRBV6-5	TRBJ1-2	CASSYSGSGYGYTF	TGTGCCAGCAGTTACTCCGGTAGTGGCTATGGCTACACCTTC
TRBD1	many	TRBV6-1	TRBJ1-5	CASSPRGQGHQPQHF	TGTGCCAGCAGTCCCCGAGGACAGGGCCATCAGCCCCAGCATTTT
TRBD1	many	TRBV7-3	TRBJ2-1	CASSFTGTAVNEQFF	TGTGCCAGCAGCTTTACCGGGACAGCCGTTAATGAGCAGTTCTTC
TRBD1	many	TRBV6-1	TRBJ1-2	CASSGIRQGVDGYTF	TGTGCCAGCAGTGGGATTCGACAGGGGGTCGATGGCTACACCTTC
-	-	TRBV7-9	TRBJ1-1	CASSRDTEASF	TGTGCCAGCTCCAGGGACACTGAAGCTTCCTTT
TRBD1	-	TRBV7-2	TRBJ1-2	CASSLPGQGLGGYTF	TGTGCCAGCAGCTTACCGGGACAGGGATTGGGTGGCTACACCTTC
-	many	TRBV25-1	TRBJ2-7	CASSFREMGEQYF	TGTGCCAGCAGTTTTAGGGAAATGGGGGAGCAGTACTTC
-	-	TRBV7-9	TRBJ1-1	CASSRTGSEGTEAFF	TGTGCCAGCAGCCGAACAGGGTCGGAAGGCACTGAAGCTTTCTTT
TRBD2	-	TRBV20-1	TRBJ2-1	CSATGTSSNEQFF	TGCAGTGCAACCGGGACTAGCAGCAATGAGCAGTTCTTC
-	-	TRBV12-3/TRBV12-4	TRBJ1-6	CASSTDSPRSPLHF	TGTGCCAGCAGTACCGACAGTCCTAGATCACCCCTCCACTTT
-	few	TRBV2	TRBJ2-7	CASSAADSNYEQYF	TGTGCCAGCAGTGCCGCGGACAGTAACTACGAGCAGTACTTC
-	-	TRBV7-6	TRBJ2-7	CASSPERYEQYF	TGTGCCAGCTCCCCTGAGAGGTACGAGCAGTACTTC
-	-	TRBV9	TRBJ2-7	CASSPLLRGGQYEQYF	TGTGCCAGCAGCCCGCTTTTAAGGGGCGGACAATACGAGCAGTACTTC
-	many	TRBV13	TRBJ2-2	CANRRAGQTGELFF	TGTGCCAACCGGAGGGCAGGGCAAACCGGGGAGCTGTTTTTT
TRBD2	many	TRBV19	TRBJ2-7	CASSPGSGGAYEQYF	TGTGCCAGTAGTCCTGGTAGCGGGGGGGCATACGAGCAGTACTTC
TRBD2	-	TRBV20-1	TRBJ2-7	CSASSTGTSGSYEQYF	TGCAGTGCCAGCAGCACAGGGACTAGCGGGAGCTACGAGCAGTACTTC
TRBD1	many	TRBV9	TRBJ2-6	CASSTDRGAGANVLTF	TGTGCCAGCAGCACCGACAGGGGAGCAGGGGCCAACGTCCTGACTTTC
-	-	TRBV15	TRBJ1-6	CATSRGRVENSPLHF	TGTGCCACCAGCAGAGGACGGGTAGAAAATTCACCCCTCCACTTT
-	-	TRBV27	TRBJ2-1	CASSPQDSDDEQFF	TGTGCCAGCAGTCCCCAGGACAGTGACGATGAGCAGTTCTTC
-	few	TRBV3-1	TRBJ1-2	CASSPTEDYGYTF	TGTGCCAGCAGCCCAACAGAAGACTATGGCTACACCTTC
-	-	TRBV10-3	TRBJ2-3	CAISEAQVRGTQYF	TGTGCCATCAGTGAGGCACAGGTTCGGGGTACGCAGTATTTT
TRBD1	few	TRBV27	TRBJ2-7	CASSLLRTGDYEQYF	TGTGCCAGCAGTCTCCTTCGGACAGGGGACTACGAGCAGTACTTC
-	-	TRBV6-5	TRBJ1-2	CTSSHSTGPEDGYTF	TGTACCAGCAGTCACTCTACGGGCCCAGAAGATGGCTACACCTTC
-	-	TRBV6-1	TRBJ1-6	CASREWGNSPLHF	TGTGCCAGCAGAGAATGGGGTAATTCACCCCTCCACTTT
-	-	TRBV5-4	TRBJ1-5	CASSLGTGAQEPQHF	TGTGCCAGCAGCTTGGGGACCGGTGCTCAGGAGCCCCAGCATTTT
-	few	TRBV7-9	TRBJ1-6	CASSLVADSPLHF	TGTGCCAGCAGCTTAGTGGCAGATTCACCCCTCCACTTT
-	many	TRBV4-1	TRBJ2-7	CASSHNTGSYEQYF	TGCGCCAGCAGCCATAATACAGGGTCCTACGAGCAGTACTTC
-	-	TRBV24-1	TRBJ2-3	CATSGRASTDTQYF	TGTGCCACCAGTGGTCGCGCCAGCACAGATACGCAGTATTTT
TRBD1	-	TRBV20-1	TRBJ2-1	CSARMDRSHEQFF	TGCAGTGCTAGGATGGACAGGAGCCATGAGCAGTTCTTC
TRBD2	once	TRBV20-1	TRBJ2-3	CSAEGLADDTDTQYF	TGCAGTGCAGAGGGACTAGCCGACGACACAGATACGCAGTATTTT
TRBD2	-	TRBV19	TRBJ2-7	CASSRLAGVWEQYF	TGTGCCAGTAGCAGACTAGCGGGAGTATGGGAGCAGTACTTC
-	medium-sized	TRBV7-6	TRBJ1-2	CASSLGGNYGYTF	TGTGCCAGCAGCTTAGGAGGGAACTATGGCTACACCTTC